These T cell receptor beta chains were read from a single sample in a study of blood T cell repertoires in COVID-19. Some clones are missing from TCRdb's copy, which holds only in-frame ones; the method was immunoSEQ multiplex PCR. Here the sample spans 300,000 to 500,000 clones, 88% being singletons. The sequenced sample was PBMCs or T cells enriched from blood (not recorded which). The receptors derive from a woman in her 40s with acute COVID-19. CDR3s include the opening cysteine and the closing phenylalanine or tryptophan. The D gene is left open where the match is weak. Size is omitted from some rows. Given values are once, few, many or a class for expanded clones.

TRBV7-8	16	TRBD2	NA	TRBJ2-1	TGTGCCAGCAGCTTAGCTAGCGGGGGGGCCCAGGGAGAGCAGTTCTTC	CASSLASGGAQGEQFF
TRBV5-5	16	TRBD2	NA	TRBJ2-2	TGTGCCAGCAGCTCCCTAGCGGGGACGAACACCGGGGAGCTGTTTTTT	CASSSLAGTNTGELFF
TRBV29-1	11	NA	NA	TRBJ1-1	TGCAGCGTTGAGAGGGGGATGGGAGCTTTCTTT	CSVERGMGAFF
TRBV18	17	NA	NA	TRBJ1-5	TGTGCCAGCTCACCAGCGCAGGGGACGAGGGGCAATCAGCCCCAGCATTTT	CASSPAQGTRGNQPQHF
TRBV29-1	11	NA	NA	TRBJ1-1	TGCAGCGTTGAGGGAGTAGAAGAAGCTTTCTTT	CSVEGVEEAFF
TRBV7-9	12	NA	NA	TRBJ2-7	TGTGCCAGCAGCCCCGGAGGGTCCGAGCAGTACTTC	CASSPGGSEQYF
TRBV5-8	13	NA	NA	TRBJ1-2	TGTGCCAGCAGCCCGACAGTTAACTATGGCTACACCTTC	CASSPTVNYGYTF
TRBV11-2	15	TRBD1	NA	TRBJ1-1	TGTGCCAGCAGCCCATCTGGACAGGGCGGCACTGAAGCTTTCTTT	CASSPSGQGGTEAFF
TRBV3-1/TRBV3-2	15	NA	NA	TRBJ1-3	TGTGCCAGCAGCCAAAGCGTAGGTTCTGGAAACACCATATATTTT	CASSQSVGSGNTIYF
TRBV11-2	14	TRBD1	NA	TRBJ1-2	TGTGCCAGCAGCGATGGACAGGGGGGTTATGGCTACACCTTC	CASSDGQGGYGYTF
TRBV29-1	13	TRBD1	NA	TRBJ1-5	TGCAGCGTGCAGGGGGCAGGCAATCAGCCCCAGCATTTT	CSVQGAGNQPQHF
TRBV7-2	17	NA	NA	TRBJ2-7	TGTGCCAGCAGCTTAGGGTTTAGGGGACAAGGGACCGAGGAGCAGTACTTC	CASSLGFRGQGTEEQYF
TRBV4-1	17	TRBD1	NA	TRBJ1-5	TGCGCCAGCAGCCCAGGACAGGGGAAAAGCAGCAATCAGCCCCAGCATTTT	CASSPGQGKSSNQPQHF
TRBV15	16	TRBD2	NA	TRBJ2-3	TGTGCCACCAGCAGAGGACGGCGGGGGGACACAGATACGCAGTATTTT	CATSRGRRGDTDTQYF
TRBV11-2	13	NA	NA	TRBJ2-7	TGTGCCAGCAGCCCACAGAGCTCCTACGAGCAGTACTTC	CASSPQSSYEQYF
TRBV20-1	11	NA	NA	TRBJ1-1	TGCAGTGCTCGGGGGGACACTGAAGCTTTCTTT	CSARGDTEAFF
TRBV30	12	NA	NA	TRBJ1-5	TGTGCCTGGAGCGGACTTGATCAGCCCCAGCATTTT	CAWSGLDQPQHF
TRBV9	17	TRBD1	few	TRBJ2-3	TGTGCCAGCAGCGTCACCACGACGAGACAGGGACCAGATACGCAGTATTTT	CASSVTTTRQGPDTQYF
TRBV4-1	17	NA	NA	TRBJ1-6	TGCGCCAGCAGCCAAGATCCCACAGCCTCTTATAATTCACCCCTCCACTTT	CASSQDPTASYNSPLHF
TRBV9	15	TRBD1	NA	TRBJ2-2	TGTGCCAGCAGAGCTGGACAGGCGAACACCGGGGAGCTGTTTTTT	CASRAGQANTGELFF
TRBV13	15	TRBD2	NA	TRBJ2-1	TGTGCCAGCAGCTTACGGAGCGGGGGCTACAATGAGCAGTTCTTC	CASSLRSGGYNEQFF
TRBV6-5	16	NA	NA	TRBJ2-7	TGTGCCAGCAGTTACTCGCGCTCTAGCGCCTACTACGAGCAGTACTTC	CASSYSRSSAYYEQYF
TRBV7-9	15	NA	NA	TRBJ2-1	TGTGCCAGCAGCTTGCTTGACAGTTCCTACAATGAGCAGTTCTTC	CASSLLDSSYNEQFF
TRBV6-1	15	NA	NA	TRBJ1-6	TGTGCCAGCAGTGACGGGAGCTCCTATAATTCACCCCTCCACTTT	CASSDGSSYNSPLHF
TRBV19	16	TRBD1	NA	TRBJ1-3	TGTGCCAGTAGTTCGAGCGGGACAGGGGATGGAAACACCATATATTTT	CASSSSGTGDGNTIYF
TRBV4-1	14	NA	few	TRBJ2-7	TGCGCCAGTAGAGACGACGGGAGCTCCTACGAGCAGTACTTC	CASRDDGSSYEQYF
TRBV6-5	12	TRBD1	NA	TRBJ1-5	TGTGCCATCGCTACAGGGGGCCAGCCCCAGCATTTT	CAIATGGQPQHF
TRBV11-3	12	NA	NA	TRBJ2-2	TGTGCCAGCAGCTTAATAACTGGGGAGCTGTTTTTT	CASSLITGELFF
TRBV4-1	14	NA	NA	TRBJ1-2	TGCGCCAGCAGCCAAGAATACGGAACAGGGGGCTACACCTTC	CASSQEYGTGGYTF
TRBV9	15	TRBD2	NA	TRBJ2-1	TGTGCCAGCAGCGTCGGACTAGCGGGGTACAATGAGCAGTTCTTC	CASSVGLAGYNEQFF
TRBV4-1	15	TRBD1	NA	TRBJ2-1	TGCGCCAGCAGCCATGGACAGGGAGTTCACAATGAGCAGTTCTTC	CASSHGQGVHNEQFF
TRBV12-3/TRBV12-4	13	NA	NA	TRBJ1-5	TGTGCCAGCAGTTTTAATAGCAATCAGCCCCAGCATTTT	CASSFNSNQPQHF
TRBV6-1	14	NA	NA	TRBJ1-2	TGTGCCAGCAGTGAATCGGGCGGGGCCTATGGCTACACCTTC	CASSESGGAYGYTF
TRBV4-2	14	TRBD1	NA	TRBJ2-7	TGTGCCAGCAGCCCGGGACAGGGTACCTACGAGCAGTACTTC	CASSPGQGTYEQYF
TRBV30	12	NA	NA	TRBJ1-1	TGTGCCTGGAGTCCGCGGGACCTTGAAGCTTTCTTT	CAWSPRDLEAFF